This T cell receptor beta chain emerged from a study of Graves' ophthalmopathy and Graves' hyperthyroidism. Study results and limitations: Most expanded clonotypes from thyroid (those above 0.001 frequency) were also found in blood.

Amplifying from RNA transcripts, the study obtained TCR beta CDR3 regions. HTBI-primed RT-PCR formed the first round, and a multiplex PCR formed the second. TCRdb processed the multiplex PCR reads anew with MiXCR; each CDR3 protein has one entry. The sample holds under 800,000 distinct CDR3 sequences, about a fifth seen once. CDR3 length: 14 residues. The V and J ends lost 8 bases and 3 bases respectively, with 13 bases between them. Germline values: CDR1 MNHNS, CDR2 SASEGT. The table lists this clonotype with a few counts. The antigen is not known. Diagnostic conclusions were grounded in clinical symptoms, serum thyroxine, TRAb, thyroid ultrasound and orbital computed tomography.

The chain has TRBV6-1 and TRBJ2-2; D is unresolved. Sequenced input: peripheral blood. The origin of this receptor is a woman younger than 35 with stable Graves' hyperthyroidism. Some clones in this sample may be carry-over from other donors' samples. In DNA form, the CDR3 reads TGTGCCAGCGAGACGACTCAACACACCGGGGAGCTGTTTTTT. It specifies CASETTQHTGELFF.